This T cell receptor beta chain derives from a study of shared clonotypes between healthy human individuals. Notes on the study in general: Only blood was sampled; tissue repertoires likely differ. Clonotype sharing across donors was expected to vary with sequencing depth. The study drew on few donors, limiting represented genetic and exposure-history diversity.

Comments on this clone: Its antigen is not identified.

Researchers sequenced unsorted PBMC DNA using ten immunoSEQ deep assay plates. Here immunoSEQ multiplex PCR was the method, and the copy in TCRdb shows in-frame clones only, minus some. The sample lists 450,000 to 600,000 clones; 60% to 85% were seen once. V lost 7 bases, J lost 4 bases, and 14 bases lay in between. The CDR3 loop spans 14 amino acids. In germline, CDR1 is ENHRY, CDR2 SYGVKD. The sample was PBMCs. The chain is built from TRBV10-3 and TRBJ2-1; no firm D call. This sequence was found in a woman aged 40 to 50 in good health. Some clones in this sample may be carry-over from other donors' samples. CDR3: CAITLPILYNEQFF. CDR3 nucleotides: TGTGCCATCACATTGCCCATCCTATACAATGAGCAGTTCTTC.